What follows are 14 T cell receptor beta chains derived from one specimen sequenced in a study of blood T cells in healthy people across ages. A second PCR, run for about 7 to 11 cycles, used a sample-barcoded 5' primer plus a J-beta primer mix. Using its own MiXCR run on the 5' RACE reads, TCRdb lists one record per CDR3 protein. The sample shows more than 900,000 distinct CDR3 sequences, around 25% of them seen only once. These data were also filed under a second study, of T cells of mothers and their children.

Material: blood. These receptors were taken from a girl between 2 and 10 years old in good health.

This clonotype was observed a few times. The chain uses TRBV2 and TRBJ2-3; TRBD1 aligns across 8 bases. CDR1 is SNHLY and CDR2 is FYNNEI in the germline V gene. This CDR3 has 15 residues. V lost 4 bases, J lost 5 bases, and 8 bases stayed unmatched. The CDR3 nucleotides are TGTGCCAGCAGTGCTGGACAGGGAGGTGGAGATACGCAGTATTTT. Residues: CASSAGQGGGDTQYF.

This clonotype was detected only a few times. The rearrangement joins TRBV7-8 to TRBJ2-3; 9 bases are shared with TRBD2. Germline CDR1 reads SGHVS; CDR2 reads FQNEAQ. The CDR3 is 15 residues long. V lost 8 bases to trimming and J lost 1 base; unmatched junction nucleotides: 7. Here the CDR3 DNA reads TGTGCCAGCTACCAGATAGCGGGGGGCACAGATACGCAGTATTTT. Translating it yields CASYQIAGGTDTQYF.

The rearrangement joins TRBV27 to TRBJ2-1; 9 bases fit TRBD1. This CDR3 has 16 residues. V was pared by 5 bases and J by 5 bases, with 10 bases of the junction left unmatched. CDR1 and CDR2 (germline): MNHEY, SMNVEV (reference sequence). CDR3 bases: TGTGCCAGCAGTCCCGGGACAGGGAAATTGAACAATGAGCAGTTCTTC. Protein sequence: CASSPGTGKLNNEQFF.

CDR3 sequence (DNA): TGTGCCACCAGCAGAGAGAAGACAGGATCTGGAAACACCATATATTTT. Amino acids: CATSREKTGSGNTIYF. The J gene is TRBJ1-3, the V gene TRBV15; possibly TRBD1 for D (6 bases). V was trimmed by 0 bases and J by 1 base, leaving 10 bases between them. This CDR3 has 16 amino acids. Germline V gives CDR1 LNHNV, CDR2 YYDKDF (reference sequence).

The V gene is TRBV10-3, the J gene TRBJ2-2; tentative D call: TRBD2 (6 bases). The CDR3 runs 16 residues. Germline V gene data show CDR1 as ENHRY and CDR2 as SYGVKD. V gave up 5 bases and J gave up 0 bases, with 13 bases separating them. CDR3 residues: CAISNRGISNTGELFF. CDR3 coding DNA: TGTGCCATCAGTAACCGGGGGATCTCGAACACCGGGGAGCTGTTTTTT.

This clonotype was detected a few times. Germline is not matched at one junction end, which may reflect a read error. The chain employs TRBV28 and TRBJ2-5, with 8 bases matching TRBD1. This CDR3 spans 16 amino acids. Germline CDR1 and CDR2: MDHEN and SYDVKM. As DNA, the CDR3 is TGTGCCAGCAGTCTATGGACAGGGCGAATCGGGGAGACCCAGTACTTC. It codes for CASSLWTGRIGETQYF.

J is TRBJ1-5 and V is TRBV27; D is ambiguous. This CDR3 is 13 amino acids long. The V gene lost 2 bases and the J gene lost 7 bases, with 9 bases spanning the gap. Germline CDR1 and CDR2: MNHEY and SMNVEV (reference sequence). The CDR3 reads CASSLNPTQPQHF. CDR3 DNA sequence: TGTGCCAGCAGTTTAAATCCGACCCAGCCCCAGCATTTT.

V is TRBV6-1 and J is TRBJ1-4; D gene unclear. Looked up from germline, CDR1 is MNHNS and CDR2 is SASEGT. Trimming stripped 6 bases from V and 5 bases from J, with 19 bases between. This CDR3 spans 16 amino acids. The chain's CDR3 is CASSHSPVVANEKLFF. The CDR3 DNA is TGTGCCAGCAGCCATTCTCCAGTTGTGGCGAATGAAAAACTGTTTTTT.

This clonotype has more than one count but fewer than ten. This chain joins TRBV15 and TRBJ2-3, with D possibly TRBD2 on 5 matching bases. Germline V CDR1 and CDR2: LNHNV, YYDKDF (reference sequence). V dropped 5 bases and J dropped 8 bases, with 14 bases sitting between them. The CDR3 contains 13 residues. The CDR3 DNA is TGTGCCACCAGCGGCGTACTAGTTGGTACGCAGTATTTT. Translation: CATSGVLVGTQYF.

This clonotype came up a few times. An end of the junction does not agree with germline; a read error may underlie this. The J gene is TRBJ2-1, the V gene TRBV4-1; D not certain. The CDR3 loop spans 13 amino acids. CDR1 and CDR2 from the germline V gene are MGHRA and YSYEKL. The CDR3 DNA is TGCGCCAGCAGCCAAGTATCGACGGATGCTTTGTACTTC. This sequence encodes CASSQVSTDALYF.

The chain employs TRBV7-2 and TRBJ2-7; no clear D. The CDR3 is 14 residues long. Germline loops: CDR1 SGHTA, CDR2 FQGNSA. V was cut by 3 bases and J by 3 bases, with 12 bases left in between. CDR3 in DNA: TGTGCCAGCAGCTTCGAATCCGTGGACTACGAGCAGTACTTC. This gives the protein CASSFESVDYEQYF.

There are a few counts of this clonotype. The chain carries TRBV7-8 and TRBJ1-6; TRBD1 might be the D (6 bases). The ends were cut back, 0 bases at V and 9 bases at J, with 18 bases in the middle. The CDR3 has 17 amino acids. Germline values: CDR1 SGHVS, CDR2 FQNEAQ. CDR3 residues: CASSLAVPTGGVSPLHF. The CDR3, as DNA: TGTGCCAGCAGCTTAGCTGTCCCGACGGGGGGCGTTTCACCCCTCCACTTT.

This clonotype occurred a few times. The CDR3 DNA reads as TGTGCCAGCAGTTTGGACAGCCAGGGTATCCATGGCTACACCTTC. This translates into CASSLDSQGIHGYTF. This chain uses TRBV25-1 with TRBJ1-2, with D possibly being TRBD1 (6 bases). V was pared by 5 bases and J by 6 bases, with 19 bases between. Germline lookup yields CDR1 MGHDK and CDR2 SYGVNS. The CDR3 has 15 residues.

This sequence joins TRBV3-1 and TRBJ1-2; D gene uncertain. Per germline, CDR1 LGHDT and CDR2 YNNKEL (reference sequence). The CDR3 runs to 16 residues. Trimming stripped 4 bases from V and 8 bases from J, with 23 bases between. The CDR3 loop reads CASSPEPFTRLMGYTF. The CDR3 DNA reads TGTGCCAGCAGCCCCGAGCCCTTTACAAGATTAATGGGCTACACCTTC.